A single sample is the source of the 13 T cell receptor beta chains below, sequenced in a study of blood T cells in healthy people across ages. A second PCR of about 6 to 12 cycles used a sample-barcoded 5' primer and a J-beta primer mix. MiXCR was run by TCRdb on the 5' RACE reads, yielding one entry per CDR3 protein. The sample includes more than 1,400,000 distinct CDR3 sequences, 42% of them seen just once. Source material: blood. These receptors were collected from a woman aged 18-30 years in good health.

The chain carries TRBV28 and TRBJ1-5; no clear D. The CDR3 sequence is 15 residues long. V gave up 5 bases and J gave up 0 bases, with 11 bases separating them. Germline lookup yields CDR1 MDHEN and CDR2 SYDVKM. The CDR3 region has the DNA TGTGCCAGCAGTACAGCGAAGGATAGCAATCAGCCCCAGCATTTT. The encoded protein is CASSTAKDSNQPQHF.

V gene TRBV3-1 combines with J gene TRBJ2-5; TRBD1 is a possible D gene (5 bases). The CDR3 length is 15 residues. The germline gives CDR1 LGHDT, CDR2 YNNKEL (reference sequence). V lost 0 bases and J lost 11, with 19 bases in between. Here the CDR3 reads CASSQEWGVPLEQYF. The CDR3 nucleotides read TGTGCCAGCAGCCAAGAGTGGGGCGTGCCTTTAGAGCAGTACTTC.

This clonotype occurred a few times. The V gene is TRBV9, the J gene TRBJ1-2; TRBD1 might be the D (6 bases). From germline, CDR1 is SGDLS and CDR2 YYNGEE. V lost 0 bases to trimming and J lost 2 bases, with 11 bases between them. CDR3 length: 15 amino acids. The CDR3 region is CASSVVTGSNYGYTF. The CDR3 coding sequence is TGTGCCAGCAGCGTAGTAACAGGGTCCAACTATGGCTACACCTTC.

V usage is TRBV6-1 and J usage is TRBJ2-1; possible D gene TRBD1, 5 bases. Germline CDR1 is MNHNS and CDR2 is SASEGT. The CDR3 runs 14 residues. V lost 11 bases, J lost 3 bases, and 17 bases lay in between. CDR3 bases: TGTGCCTCTGGGGCCTCCTATGGCTACAATGAGCAGTTCTTC. Amino acid sequence: CASGASYGYNEQFF.

The V gene is TRBV3-1, the J gene TRBJ1-4, with a possible D match to TRBD1 (6 bases). The germline V and J ends were trimmed by 5 bases and 8 bases, with 15 bases remaining between them. Germline CDR1 and CDR2: LGHDT and YNNKEL (reference sequence). This CDR3 is built from 14 residues. The CDR3 DNA sequence: TGTGCCAGCAGCGAAGGGGGTTTTAAAGAAAAACTGTTTTTT. It encodes CASSEGGFKEKLFF.

This sequence joins TRBV2 and TRBJ2-3; D may be TRBD2 (7 bases). The CDR3 length is 16 residues. Germline V lookup: CDR1 SNHLY, CDR2 FYNNEI. V was trimmed by 5 bases and J by 2 bases, leaving 17 bases between them. The CDR3 DNA sequence: TGTGCCAGCAGTTCGGGGGCTAGCGGTCACACAGATACGCAGTATTTT. Protein product: CASSSGASGHTDTQYF.

This clonotype came up once. CDR3 sequence (DNA): TGTGCCAGCAGCCAAGGTTGGAGAGGGCTAGGCTACACCTTC. Protein sequence: CASSQGWRGLGYTF. The chain recombines TRBV3-1 with TRBJ1-2; D uncertain. CDR1 is LGHDT, CDR2 YNNKEL, per germline (reference sequence). The ends were cut back, 1 base at V and 8 bases at J, with 14 bases in the middle. The CDR3 totals 14 residues.

This chain joins TRBV20-1 and TRBJ1-2, with a weak D call TRBD1 (6 bases). CDR3 length equals 12 residues. Deletions cut 6 bases from V and 6 bases from J, with 14 bases between. Germline-derived CDR1 and CDR2 are DFQATT and SNEGSKA (reference sequence). Here the CDR3 reads CSARQVSHGYTF. The DNA of the CDR3 is TGCAGTGCACGACAGGTCTCGCATGGCTACACCTTC.

The genes are TRBV9 and TRBJ2-3; D may match TRBD1 or TRBD2 (5 bases each). Germline loops: CDR1 SGDLS, CDR2 YYNGEE. This CDR3 has 13 amino acids. Trimming cost V 6 bases and J 2 bases, with 10 bases left between them. The CDR3 nucleotides read TGTGCCAGCACAAAGGGGACCACAGATACGCAGTATTTT. Protein sequence: CASTKGTTDTQYF.

V is TRBV21-1 and J is TRBJ2-4. TRBV21-1 corresponds to a pseudogene. The CDR3 covers 17 residues. CDR3 bases: TGTGCCAGCAGCACACTCACCGGAGCGATAGCCAAAAACATTCAGTACTTC. Translation gives CASSTLTGAIAKNIQYF.

The chain uses TRBV20-1 and TRBJ2-7; D may be TRBD2 (5 bases). Germline CDR1 DFQATT, CDR2 SNEGSKA (reference sequence). CDR3 size: 13 residues. V gave up 3 bases and J gave up 4 bases, with 13 bases separating them. As DNA, the CDR3 is TGCAGTGCTAGTATCTCGGGAAGGTACGAGCAGTACTTC. Translation: CSASISGRYEQYF.

The chain links TRBV7-6 to TRBJ2-4; D gene uncertain. Trimming removed 3 bases at V and 2 bases at J, with 5 bases between. The CDR3 spans 13 residues. Germline CDR1 SGHVS, CDR2 FNYEAQ. The CDR3 here is CASSLGTKNIQYF. The CDR3 DNA reads TGTGCCAGCAGCTTGGGCACCAAAAACATTCAGTACTTC.

The V gene is TRBV7-9, the J gene TRBJ2-7; 10 positions match TRBD2. Germline values: CDR1 SEHNR, CDR2 FQNEAQ (reference sequence). The CDR3 runs to 14 residues. V was clipped by 5 bases and J by 9 bases; unmatched bases: 10. CDR3 sequence: CASSGGVAGGLQYF. The CDR3 DNA follows: TGTGCCAGCAGCGGCGGGGTAGCGGGGGGATTGCAGTACTTC.